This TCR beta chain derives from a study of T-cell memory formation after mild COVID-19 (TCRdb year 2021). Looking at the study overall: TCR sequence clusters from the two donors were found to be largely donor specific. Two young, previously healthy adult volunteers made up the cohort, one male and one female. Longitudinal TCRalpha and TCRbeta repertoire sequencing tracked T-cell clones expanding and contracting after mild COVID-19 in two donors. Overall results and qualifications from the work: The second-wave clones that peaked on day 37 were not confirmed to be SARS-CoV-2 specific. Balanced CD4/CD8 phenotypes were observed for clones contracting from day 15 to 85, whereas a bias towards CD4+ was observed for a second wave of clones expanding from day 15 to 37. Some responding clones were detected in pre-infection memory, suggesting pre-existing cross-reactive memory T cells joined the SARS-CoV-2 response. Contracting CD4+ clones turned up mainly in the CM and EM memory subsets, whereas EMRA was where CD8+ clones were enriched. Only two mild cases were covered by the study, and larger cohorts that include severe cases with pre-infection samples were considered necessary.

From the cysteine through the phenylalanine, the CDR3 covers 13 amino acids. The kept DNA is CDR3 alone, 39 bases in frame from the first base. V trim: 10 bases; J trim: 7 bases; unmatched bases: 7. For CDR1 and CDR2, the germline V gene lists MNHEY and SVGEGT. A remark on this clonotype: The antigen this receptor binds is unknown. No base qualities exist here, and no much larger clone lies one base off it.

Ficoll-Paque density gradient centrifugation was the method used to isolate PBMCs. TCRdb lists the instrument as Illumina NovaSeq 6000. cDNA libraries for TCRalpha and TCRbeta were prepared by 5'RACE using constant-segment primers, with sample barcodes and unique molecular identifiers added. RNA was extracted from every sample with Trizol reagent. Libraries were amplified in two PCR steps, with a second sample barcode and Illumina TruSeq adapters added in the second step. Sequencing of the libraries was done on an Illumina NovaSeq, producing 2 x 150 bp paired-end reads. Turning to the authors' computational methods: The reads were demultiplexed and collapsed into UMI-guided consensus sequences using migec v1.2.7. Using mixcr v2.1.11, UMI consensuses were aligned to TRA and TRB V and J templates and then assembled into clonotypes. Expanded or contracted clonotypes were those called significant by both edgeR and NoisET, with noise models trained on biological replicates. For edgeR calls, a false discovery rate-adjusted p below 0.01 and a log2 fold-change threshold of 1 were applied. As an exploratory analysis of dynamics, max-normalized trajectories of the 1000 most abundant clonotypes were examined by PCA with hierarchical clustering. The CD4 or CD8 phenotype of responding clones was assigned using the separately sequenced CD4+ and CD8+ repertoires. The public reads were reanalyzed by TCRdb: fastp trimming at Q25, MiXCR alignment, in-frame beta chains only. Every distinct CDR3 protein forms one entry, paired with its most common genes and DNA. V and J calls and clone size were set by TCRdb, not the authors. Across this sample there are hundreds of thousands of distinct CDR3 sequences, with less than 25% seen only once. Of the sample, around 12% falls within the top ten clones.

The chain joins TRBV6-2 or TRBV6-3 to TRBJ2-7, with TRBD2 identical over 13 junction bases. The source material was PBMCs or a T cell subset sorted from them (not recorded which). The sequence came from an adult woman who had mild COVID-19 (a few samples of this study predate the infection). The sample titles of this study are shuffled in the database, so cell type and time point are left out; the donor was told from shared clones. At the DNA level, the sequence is TGTGCCACCCGGACTAGCGGGAGTGGTGAGCAGTACTTC. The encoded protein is CATRTSGSGEQYF.